This is a list of T cell receptor beta chains from one sample in a study of T cell changes during pregnancy in multiple sclerosis. Measured with immunoSEQ multiplex PCR; TCRdb has only the in-frame clones, and not every one. The sample holds about 59,000 clones, 92% seen once. Sequenced here: peripheral blood, sampled in the third trimester of pregnancy. These receptors were collected from a female donor in good health, enrolled as a control in a pregnancy study. Each CDR3 is given with its conserved first and last residue. D genes are given only for firm matches. Size tells how often a clone was seen (once, few, many) or the class of an expanded clone, and some rows leave it out.

d_call j_call v_call clone_size cdr3_aa cdr3_nt
NA TRBJ1-1 TRBV19 NA CASTDRSMNTEAFF TGTGCCAGTACCGACAGGTCTATGAACACTGAAGCTTTCTTT
TRBD1 TRBJ2-1 TRBV5-1 NA CASSSTGDEQFF TGCGCCAGCAGCTCAACAGGGGATGAGCAGTTCTTC
TRBD1 TRBJ2-6 TRBV5-1 NA CASSLEGGPGANVLTF TGCGCCAGCAGCTTGGAAGGGGGCCCTGGGGCCAACGTCCTGACTTTC
NA TRBJ2-5 TRBV5-4 NA CASSLVQQETQYF TGTGCCAGCAGCTTGGTACAGCAAGAGACCCAGTACTTC
NA TRBJ1-6 TRBV5-1 NA CASSPRQDHSPLHF TGCGCCAGCAGCCCGCGACAGGATCACTCACCCCTCCACTTT
TRBD1 TRBJ2-7 TRBV7-6 NA CASSPLQGENYEQYF TGTGCCAGCAGCCCACTACAGGGGGAAAACTACGAGCAGTACTTC
NA TRBJ1-2 TRBV4-2 NA CASSTGPSYGYTF TGTGCCAGCAGTACAGGGCCTTCCTATGGCTACACCTTC
NA TRBJ1-2 TRBV5-6 NA CASRAAGNNYGYTF TGTGCCAGCAGGGCGGCGGGAAATAACTATGGCTACACCTTC
NA TRBJ2-5 TRBV4-2 NA CASSQGGARIGETQYF TGTGCCAGCAGCCAAGGTGGGGCACGAATAGGTGAGACCCAGTACTTC
NA TRBJ2-2 TRBV7-8 NA CASSLKPWRGPERTGELFF TGTGCCAGCAGCTTGAAGCCCTGGAGGGGGCCAGAAAGGACCGGGGAGCTGTTTTTT
NA TRBJ2-2 TRBV5-6 NA CASSVGGFANTGELFF TGTGCCAGCAGCGTGGGGGGCTTCGCGAACACCGGGGAGCTGTTTTTT
NA TRBJ1-6 TRBV7-9 once CASSLEGSAGKFESPLHF TGTGCCAGCAGCTTAGAGGGAAGCGCGGGGAAGTTCGAATCACCCCTCCACTTT
NA TRBJ2-2 TRBV9 NA CASSVALTNTGELFF TGTGCCAGCAGCGTAGCGTTAACAAACACCGGGGAGCTGTTTTTT
NA TRBJ2-1 TRBV7-2 NA CASSQQTAANEQFF TGTGCCAGCAGCCAGCAGACTGCCGCCAATGAGCAGTTCTTC
NA TRBJ1-5 TRBV7-8 NA CASRGQSLNQPQHF TGTGCCAGCAGAGGACAGTCCCTTAATCAGCCCCAGCATTTT
TRBD2 TRBJ2-1 TRBV4-2 NA CASSLLAGAGEQFF TGTGCCAGCAGCCTCCTAGCGGGAGCTGGAGAGCAGTTCTTC
TRBD1 TRBJ2-6 TRBV6-5 NA CASSQGAIGANVLTF TGTGCCAGTTCACAGGGGGCGATAGGGGCCAACGTCCTGACTTTC